Below are 4 T cell receptor beta chains sequenced from a single sample in a study of cytomegalovirus exposure and HLA in healthy donors. PCR was performed using 60 Vbeta and 13 Jbeta primers. Method: immunoSEQ multiplex PCR; TCRdb's copy keeps in-frame clones and lacks some. Among approximately 150,000 clones, roughly 80% were seen once, and the ten largest hold more than 3.5%. Sequenced sample: PBMCs. These receptors all stem from a man younger than 40 in good health and CMV-seropositive.

The rearrangement links TRBV19 to TRBJ2-3, with 13 bases matching TRBD2. Germline V lookup: CDR1 LNHDA, CDR2 SQIVND (reference sequence). V dropped 5 bases and J dropped 6; count of bases not matched to a gene: 5. The CDR3 spans 15 residues. CDR3 nucleotides: TGTGCCAGTAGTCCCGGGACTAGCGGGGTGGATACGCAGTATTTT. It translates to CASSPGTSGVDTQYF.

This clone was seen a few times. V usage is TRBV7-9 and J usage is TRBJ2-5, with TRBD1 identical over 7 bases. The CDR3 consists of 15 residues. Germline-derived CDR1 and CDR2 are SEHNR and FQNEAQ (reference sequence). Trimming took 2 bases from V and 2 from J; bases not matched to a gene: 5. The DNA of the CDR3 is TGTGCCAGCAGCTTACTCAGGGGGAAACAAGAGACCCAGTACTTC. Translating gives CASSLLRGKQETQYF.

V usage is TRBV30 and J usage is TRBJ1-5; the match to TRBD1 covers 7 bases. There are 14 residues in the CDR3. Germline CDR1 and CDR2: GTSNPN and SVGIG (reference sequence). With 6 bases clipped from V and 2 bases from J, the junction kept 7 bases outside the gene matches. The CDR3 DNA follows: TGTGCCTGTAAACAGGGGCCGGGCAATCAGCCCCAGCATTTT. Translating gives CACKQGPGNQPQHF.

V gene TRBV5-1 combines with J gene TRBJ2-3; no definite D call. V lost 1 base to trimming and J lost 2 bases, with 8 bases between them. The germline V gene encodes CDR1 SGHRS and CDR2 YFSETQ. This CDR3 is built from 14 residues. This CDR3 is CASSLSVFTDTQYF. The CDR3 bases are TGCGCCAGCAGCTTGTCTGTTTTCACAGATACGCAGTATTTT. The entire variable domain, with the rest obtained from reference TRBV5-1 and TRBJ2-3, is as follows: KAGVTQTPRYLIKTRGQQVTLSCSPISGHRSVSWYQQTPGQGLQFLFEYFSETQRNKGNFPGRFSGRQFSNSRSEMNVSTLELGDSALYLCASSLSVFTDTQYFGPGTRLTVL.